This TCR beta chain was retrieved from a study of control samples from healthy donors and cancer patients. Method: immunoSEQ multiplex PCR; TCRdb's copy keeps in-frame clones and lacks some. The table records 13,000 to 15,000 clones, about 72% of them present only once. CDR3 size: 15 residues. Germline trimming cut 3 bases from V and 7 bases from J; bases unmatched to any gene: 6. In germline, CDR1 is ENHRY, CDR2 SYGVKD. This TCR came from a female donor with lung cancer. The sequenced material came from formalin-fixed, paraffin-embedded tissue. The gene calls are TRBV10-3 and TRBJ2-7; 13 bases map to TRBD2. The CDR3 reads CAISDRGLAGKEQYF. CDR3 bases: TGTGCCATCAGTGACCGGGGACTAGCGGGAAAAGAGCAGTACTTC.